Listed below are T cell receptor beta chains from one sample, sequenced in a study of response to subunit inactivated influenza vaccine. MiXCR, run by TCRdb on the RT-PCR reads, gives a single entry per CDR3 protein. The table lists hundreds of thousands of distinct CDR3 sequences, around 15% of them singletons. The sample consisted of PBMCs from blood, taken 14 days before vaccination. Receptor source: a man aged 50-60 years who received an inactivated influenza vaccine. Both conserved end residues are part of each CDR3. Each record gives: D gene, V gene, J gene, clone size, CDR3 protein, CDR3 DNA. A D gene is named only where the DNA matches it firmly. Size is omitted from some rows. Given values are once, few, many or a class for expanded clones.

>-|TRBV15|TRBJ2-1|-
CATSRELGRLSYNEQFF
TGTGCCACCAGCAGAGAGCTAGGTCGACTCTCCTACAATGAGCAGTTCTTC
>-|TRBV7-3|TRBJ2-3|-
CASSLSPAGRDTQYF
TGTGCCAGCAGCTTAAGTCCGGCGGGAAGGGATACGCAGTATTTT
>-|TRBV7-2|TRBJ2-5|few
CASSLAWGWGQETQYF
TGTGCCAGCAGCTTAGCGTGGGGATGGGGGCAAGAGACCCAGTACTTC
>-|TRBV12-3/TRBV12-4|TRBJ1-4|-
CASSLDGGVREKLFF
TGTGCCAGCAGTTTAGACGGGGGAGTAAGGGAAAAACTGTTTTTT
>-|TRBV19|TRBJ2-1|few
CASSIEWGNNEQFF
TGTGCCAGTAGTATAGAGTGGGGGAACAATGAGCAGTTCTTC
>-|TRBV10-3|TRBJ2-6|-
CAISGPHRAGANVLTF
TGTGCCATCAGTGGACCCCACAGAGCCGGGGCCAACGTCCTGACTTTC
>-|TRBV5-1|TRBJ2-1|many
CASVDQGRNEQFF
TGCGCCAGCGTCGACCAGGGGCGCAATGAGCAGTTCTTC
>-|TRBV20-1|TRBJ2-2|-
CSATGVNTGELFF
TGCAGTGCTACAGGGGTGAACACCGGGGAGCTGTTTTTT
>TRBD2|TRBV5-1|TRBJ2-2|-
CASSLVTSGNTGELFF
TGCGCCAGCAGCTTGGTGACTAGCGGGAACACCGGGGAGCTGTTTTTT
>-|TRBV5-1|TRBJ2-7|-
CASSSEGPPYYEQYF
TGCGCCAGCAGCTCGGAAGGACCGCCCTATTACGAGCAGTACTTC
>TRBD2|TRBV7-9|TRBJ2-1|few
CASSISGPSYNEQFF
TGTGCCAGCAGCATTAGCGGGCCCTCCTACAATGAGCAGTTCTTC
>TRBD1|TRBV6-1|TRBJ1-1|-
CASSQTRGATEAFF
TGTGCCAGCAGCCAAACCAGGGGGGCCACTGAAGCTTTCTTT
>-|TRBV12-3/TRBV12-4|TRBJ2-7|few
CASSSRDSREQYF
TGTGCCAGCAGTTCCCGGGATTCACGGGAGCAGTACTTC
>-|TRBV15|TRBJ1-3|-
CATSSPNSGSTIYF
TGTGCCACCAGCAGTCCTAACAGTGGAAGCACCATATATTTT
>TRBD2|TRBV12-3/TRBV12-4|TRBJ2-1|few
CASIGVSSGRYGEFYNEQFF
TGTGCCAGCATTGGGGTGTCTAGCGGGAGATATGGGGAATTCTACAATGAGCAGTTCTTC
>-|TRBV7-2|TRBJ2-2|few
CASSSLGNTGELFF
TGTGCCAGCAGCTCATTGGGGAACACCGGGGAGCTGTTTTTT
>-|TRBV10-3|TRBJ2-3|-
CAISEEVNTDTQYF
TGTGCCATCAGTGAAGAGGTTAACACAGATACGCAGTATTTT
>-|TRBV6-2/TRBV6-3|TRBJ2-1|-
CASSYEAYNEQFF
TGTGCCAGCAGTTACGAGGCCTACAATGAGCAGTTCTTC
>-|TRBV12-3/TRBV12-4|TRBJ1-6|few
CASSWAADVSPLHF
TGTGCCAGCAGTTGGGCCGCGGACGTTTCACCCCTCCACTTT
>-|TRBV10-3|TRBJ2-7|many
CAIRDYYEQYF
TGTGCCATCAGGGACTACTACGAGCAGTACTTC
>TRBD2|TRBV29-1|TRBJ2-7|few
CSVAGAYEQYF
TGCAGTGTAGCGGGGGCCTACGAGCAGTACTTC
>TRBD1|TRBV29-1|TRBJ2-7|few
CSVEGSSSGQVRSEQYF
TGCAGCGTTGAAGGCTCCTCGTCCGGACAGGTCCGGAGCGAGCAGTACTTC
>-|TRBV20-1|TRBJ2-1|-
CSAPTGFF
TGCAGTGCCCCGACGGGGTTCTTC
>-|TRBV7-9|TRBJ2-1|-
CASSLFRTTNNEQFF
TGTGCCAGCAGCTTATTCAGGACCACTAACAATGAGCAGTTCTTC
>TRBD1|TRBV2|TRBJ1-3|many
CASSQDRNLNTIYF
TGTGCCAGCAGTCAGGACAGGAATCTGAACACCATATATTTT
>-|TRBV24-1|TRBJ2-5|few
CATSDLRRVLDQETQYF
TGTGCCACCAGTGATTTGCGGCGGGTTTTGGACCAAGAGACCCAGTACTTC
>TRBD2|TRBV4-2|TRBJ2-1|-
CASSSRLAALNEQFF
TGTGCCAGCAGCAGTCGACTAGCGGCCCTCAATGAGCAGTTCTTC
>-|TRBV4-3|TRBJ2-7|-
CASSQRVEGLYEQYF
TGCGCCAGCAGCCAAAGGGTGGAGGGGCTCTACGAGCAGTACTTC
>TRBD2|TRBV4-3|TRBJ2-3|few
CASSQARTSADTQYF
TGCGCCAGCAGCCAAGCCCGGACTAGCGCAGATACGCAGTATTTT
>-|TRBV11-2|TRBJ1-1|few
CASSQTPATEAFF
TGTGCCAGCAGCCAGACCCCGGCCACTGAAGCTTTCTTT
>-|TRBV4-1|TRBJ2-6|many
CASSPLSSGANVLTF
TGCGCCAGCAGCCCCCTAAGCTCTGGGGCCAACGTCCTGACTTTC
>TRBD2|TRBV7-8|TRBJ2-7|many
CASSLVLAGAYEQYF
TGTGCCAGCAGCTTAGTCCTAGCGGGAGCCTACGAGCAGTACTTC
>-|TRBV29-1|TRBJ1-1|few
CSVERWNTEAFF
TGCAGCGTTGAACGGTGGAACACTGAAGCTTTCTTT
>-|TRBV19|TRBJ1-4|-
CASSMNRAEKLFF
TGTGCCAGTAGTATGAACCGGGCTGAAAAACTGTTTTTT
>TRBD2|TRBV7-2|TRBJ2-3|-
CASSFGGGAGRTQYF
TGTGCCAGCAGCTTTGGCGGGGGGGCAGGGCGTACGCAGTATTTT
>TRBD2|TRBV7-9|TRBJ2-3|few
CASSLPPLAGTDTQYF
TGTGCCAGCAGCTTACCCCCGCTAGCGGGCACAGATACGCAGTATTTT
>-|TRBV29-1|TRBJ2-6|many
CSVAASGANVLTF
TGCAGCGTTGCTGCGTCTGGGGCCAACGTCCTGACTTTC
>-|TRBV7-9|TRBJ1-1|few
CASARGNTEAFF
TGTGCCAGCGCTAGGGGGAACACTGAAGCTTTCTTT
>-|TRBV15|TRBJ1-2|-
CATSRGLANYGYTF
TGTGCCACCAGCAGAGGACTAGCTAACTATGGCTACACCTTC
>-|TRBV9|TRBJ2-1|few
CASSAPGPPFF
TGTGCCAGCAGCGCCCCGGGACCCCCGTTCTTC
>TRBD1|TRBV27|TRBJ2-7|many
CASSLSNRGLFRYEQYF
TGTGCCAGCAGTTTATCGAACAGGGGGTTGTTCCGCTACGAGCAGTACTTC
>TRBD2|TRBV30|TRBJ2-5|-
CACHLAGAETQYF
TGTGCCTGTCATCTAGCGGGGGCGGAGACCCAGTACTTC
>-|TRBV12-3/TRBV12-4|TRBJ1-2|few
CASSFKSSGGYTF
TGTGCCAGCAGTTTTAAAAGCTCGGGCGGCTACACCTTC